This TCR beta chain was documented in a study of response to subunit inactivated influenza vaccine. Study results and caveats: Few additional T cells are recruited per seasonal influenza vaccination, authors suggested.

In the case of this clonotype: The target antigen is unknown. Germline is not matched at one junction end, which may reflect a read error.

The CDR3 consists of 14 residues. The germline gives CDR1 LGHNA, CDR2 YNFKEQ. TCRdb redid the calling of the RT-PCR reads with MiXCR, one entry per CDR3 protein. The table shows approximately 480,000 distinct CDR3 sequences, with about 10% occurring only once. The receptor was isolated from a man between 50 and 59 years old who received an inactivated influenza vaccine. The input for sequencing was PBMCs from blood, taken 40 to 50 days after vaccination. The chain couples TRBV4-2 to TRBJ2-7; the match to TRBD2 covers 9 bases. CDR3 region: CASTQVGTSIEQYF. The CDR3 DNA follows: TGTGCCAGCACCCAAGTTGGGACTAGCATCGAGCAGTACTTC.